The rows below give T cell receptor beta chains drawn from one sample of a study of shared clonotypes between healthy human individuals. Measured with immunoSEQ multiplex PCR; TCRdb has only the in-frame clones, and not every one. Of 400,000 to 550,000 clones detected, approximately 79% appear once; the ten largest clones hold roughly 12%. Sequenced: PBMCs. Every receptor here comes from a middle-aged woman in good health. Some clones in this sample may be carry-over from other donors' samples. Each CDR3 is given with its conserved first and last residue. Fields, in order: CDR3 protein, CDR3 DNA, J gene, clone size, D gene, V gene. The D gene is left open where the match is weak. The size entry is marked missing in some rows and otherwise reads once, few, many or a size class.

CDR3 protein: CASSLDHGTGELFF; CDR3 DNA: TGTGCTAGCAGCTTAGACCACGGCACCGGGGAGCTGTTTTTT; J gene: TRBJ2-2; clone size: .; D gene: .; V gene: TRBV7-7
CDR3 protein: CASSWTGFGEQYF; CDR3 DNA: TGCGCCAGCAGCTGGACAGGGTTCGGCGAGCAGTACTTC; J gene: TRBJ2-7; clone size: .; D gene: TRBD1; V gene: TRBV5-1
CDR3 protein: CASAPRTGAETQYF; CDR3 DNA: TGTGCTAGTGCCCCCAGGACAGGGGCCGAGACCCAGTACTTC; J gene: TRBJ2-5; clone size: many; D gene: TRBD1; V gene: TRBV12-5
CDR3 protein: CASSKEMGDTQYF; CDR3 DNA: TGTGCCAGCAGTAAGGAGATGGGAGATACGCAGTATTTT; J gene: TRBJ2-3; clone size: .; D gene: .; V gene: TRBV2
CDR3 protein: CASSDSGTYEQYF; CDR3 DNA: TGTGCCAGCAGCGATAGCGGCACATACGAGCAGTACTTC; J gene: TRBJ2-7; clone size: .; D gene: .; V gene: TRBV6-5
CDR3 protein: CASSLGTEIVYGYTF; CDR3 DNA: TGCGCCAGCAGCTTGGGGACAGAAATAGTCTATGGCTACACCTTC; J gene: TRBJ1-2; clone size: .; D gene: .; V gene: TRBV5-1
CDR3 protein: CASSDVPHPGELFF; CDR3 DNA: TGTGCCAGCAGTGATGTACCACACCCCGGGGAGCTGTTTTTT; J gene: TRBJ2-2; clone size: once; D gene: .; V gene: TRBV2
CDR3 protein: CASSLVLGSIQYF; CDR3 DNA: TGTGCCAGCAGTTTAGTGCTAGGTAGCATTCAGTACTTC; J gene: TRBJ2-4; clone size: few; D gene: .; V gene: TRBV27
CDR3 protein: CASSLASGAPYNEQFF; CDR3 DNA: TGTGCCAGCAGCTTAGCTAGCGGAGCCCCCTACAATGAGCAGTTCTTC; J gene: TRBJ2-1; clone size: .; D gene: TRBD2; V gene: TRBV11-2
CDR3 protein: CASSPLAGRLSYEQYF; CDR3 DNA: TGTGCCAGCAGCCCCCTCGCTGGACGGCTCAGCTACGAGCAGTACTTC; J gene: TRBJ2-7; clone size: .; D gene: .; V gene: TRBV27
CDR3 protein: CASSSDLSGTSYNEQFF; CDR3 DNA: TGTGCCAGCAGTTCCGACCTTAGCGGAACCTCCTACAATGAGCAGTTCTTC; J gene: TRBJ2-1; clone size: .; D gene: .; V gene: TRBV27
CDR3 protein: CAGSARSGNTIYF; CDR3 DNA: TGTGCCGGTTCAGCGCGCTCTGGAAACACCATATATTTT; J gene: TRBJ1-3; clone size: .; D gene: .; V gene: TRBV6-1
CDR3 protein: CASSDLAGGALYNEQFF; CDR3 DNA: TGTGCCAGCTCAGATCTAGCGGGCGGCGCCCTCTACAATGAGCAGTTCTTC; J gene: TRBJ2-1; clone size: .; D gene: TRBD2; V gene: TRBV18
CDR3 protein: CASSFQNKETQYF; CDR3 DNA: TGTGCCAGCAGTTTCCAAAATAAAGAGACCCAGTACTTC; J gene: TRBJ2-5; clone size: .; D gene: .; V gene: TRBV28
CDR3 protein: CAWSVGAYLDATGELFF; CDR3 DNA: TGTGCCTGGAGTGTAGGAGCCTATCTGGACGCCACCGGGGAGCTGTTTTTT; J gene: TRBJ2-2; clone size: .; D gene: .; V gene: TRBV30
CDR3 protein: CASSETSPLHF; CDR3 DNA: TGTGCCAGCAGTGAGACATCACCCCTCCACTTT; J gene: TRBJ1-6; clone size: .; D gene: .; V gene: TRBV2
CDR3 protein: CASSRDSAYEQYF; CDR3 DNA: TGCGCCAGCAGCCGGGACAGCGCCTACGAGCAGTACTTC; J gene: TRBJ2-7; clone size: many; D gene: TRBD1; V gene: TRBV5-1
CDR3 protein: CASSQGRIYGYTF; CDR3 DNA: TGTGCCAGCAGCCAGGGACGGATCTATGGCTACACCTTC; J gene: TRBJ1-2; clone size: .; D gene: .; V gene: TRBV6-6
CDR3 protein: CASSPGTGSYQPQHF; CDR3 DNA: TGTGCCAGCAGTCCCGGGACAGGGTCGTATCAGCCCCAGCATTTT; J gene: TRBJ1-5; clone size: .; D gene: TRBD1; V gene: TRBV5-8
CDR3 protein: CASSIRGSGQPQHF; CDR3 DNA: TGTGCCAGTAGTATTAGAGGCAGTGGGCAGCCCCAGCATTTT; J gene: TRBJ1-5; clone size: .; D gene: .; V gene: TRBV19
CDR3 protein: CASSFGETGSGNTIYF; CDR3 DNA: TGTGCCAGCAGCTTCGGGGAGACAGGGTCTGGAAACACCATATATTTT; J gene: TRBJ1-3; clone size: few; D gene: TRBD1; V gene: TRBV7-9
CDR3 protein: CASSYRLAGVVTQYF; CDR3 DNA: TGTGCCAGCAGCTACCGACTAGCGGGAGTGGTGACCCAGTACTTC; J gene: TRBJ2-5; clone size: .; D gene: TRBD2; V gene: TRBV5-4
CDR3 protein: CSSNRGRGETQYF; CDR3 DNA: TGCAGCTCAAACAGGGGGCGCGGGGAGACCCAGTACTTC; J gene: TRBJ2-5; clone size: .; D gene: TRBD1; V gene: TRBV29-1
CDR3 protein: CASSQTLGAGANVLTF; CDR3 DNA: TGTGCCAGCAGCCAGACCCTTGGCGCTGGGGCCAACGTCCTGACTTTC; J gene: TRBJ2-6; clone size: few; D gene: .; V gene: TRBV7-9
CDR3 protein: CASSPRLANTGELFF; CDR3 DNA: TGTGCCAGCAGCCCGAGACTAGCCAACACCGGGGAGCTGTTTTTT; J gene: TRBJ2-2; clone size: .; D gene: TRBD2; V gene: TRBV7-2
CDR3 protein: CAIRSGTGDQETQYF; CDR3 DNA: TGTGCCATCAGATCCGGGACAGGGGACCAAGAGACCCAGTACTTC; J gene: TRBJ2-5; clone size: .; D gene: TRBD1; V gene: TRBV10-3
CDR3 protein: CASSFQGIGTGAYNEQFF; CDR3 DNA: TGTGCCAGCAGCTTTCAGGGTATCGGGACGGGCGCCTACAATGAGCAGTTCTTC; J gene: TRBJ2-1; clone size: .; D gene: .; V gene: TRBV7-2
CDR3 protein: CASSRPSRRDEQYF; CDR3 DNA: TGTGCCAGCAGCCGCCCGAGCAGAAGGGACGAGCAGTACTTC; J gene: TRBJ2-7; clone size: .; D gene: .; V gene: TRBV4-2
CDR3 protein: CASSLGSLRPQHF; CDR3 DNA: TGTGCCAGCAGCTTAGGGTCTTTGCGGCCCCAGCATTTT; J gene: TRBJ1-5; clone size: .; D gene: .; V gene: TRBV7-2
CDR3 protein: CASSQRLGSLSTEAFF; CDR3 DNA: TGTGCCAGCTCACAAAGGCTGGGAAGCCTGAGCACTGAAGCTTTCTTT; J gene: TRBJ1-1; clone size: .; D gene: .; V gene: TRBV18
CDR3 protein: CASSPDVGGHTGELFF; CDR3 DNA: TGTGCCAGCAGCCCCGACGTGGGAGGGCACACCGGGGAGCTGTTTTTT; J gene: TRBJ2-2; clone size: .; D gene: TRBD2; V gene: TRBV9
CDR3 protein: CASSYVGGNAYEQYF; CDR3 DNA: TGTGCCAGCAGTTACGTGGGGGGTAATGCCTACGAGCAGTACTTC; J gene: TRBJ2-7; clone size: .; D gene: .; V gene: TRBV6-5
CDR3 protein: CASSLAGELFF; CDR3 DNA: TGTGCCAGCAGCTTGGCTGGGGAGCTGTTTTTT; J gene: TRBJ2-2; clone size: .; D gene: .; V gene: TRBV5-6
CDR3 protein: CASSLSTTILNTFF; CDR3 DNA: TGTGCCAGCAGCCTTTCCACTACGATACTCAACACTTTCTTT; J gene: TRBJ1-1; clone size: .; D gene: .; V gene: TRBV21-1
CDR3 protein: CASSLTGGAWEQYF; CDR3 DNA: TGTGCCAGCTCCCTGACAGGGGGCGCGTGGGAGCAGTACTTC; J gene: TRBJ2-7; clone size: .; D gene: TRBD1; V gene: TRBV18
CDR3 protein: CASSSRSESGTDTQYF; CDR3 DNA: TGTGCCAGCAGTTCCCGCTCGGAATCTGGCACAGATACGCAGTATTTT; J gene: TRBJ2-3; clone size: .; D gene: .; V gene: TRBV28
CDR3 protein: CASSFQLRNTEAFF; CDR3 DNA: TGTGCCAGCAGCTTCCAGCTCCGGAACACTGAAGCTTTCTTT; J gene: TRBJ1-1; clone size: .; D gene: .; V gene: TRBV11-2
CDR3 protein: CASSSRQGSDYEQYF; CDR3 DNA: TGTGCCAGCAGCTCGCGACAGGGTTCCGACTACGAGCAGTACTTC; J gene: TRBJ2-7; clone size: .; D gene: TRBD1; V gene: TRBV11-2
CDR3 protein: CSVATSGRFDTQYF; CDR3 DNA: TGCAGCGTTGCGACTAGCGGGAGGTTCGATACGCAGTATTTT; J gene: TRBJ2-3; clone size: .; D gene: TRBD2; V gene: TRBV29-1
CDR3 protein: CASSPGVAASTDTQYF; CDR3 DNA: TGTGCCAGCAGCCCCGGGGTAGCGGCTAGCACAGATACGCAGTATTTT; J gene: TRBJ2-3; clone size: .; D gene: .; V gene: TRBV7-9
CDR3 protein: CAWRVTGLAKNIQYF; CDR3 DNA: TGTGCCTGGCGGGTAACAGGGCTAGCCAAAAACATTCAGTACTTC; J gene: TRBJ2-4; clone size: .; D gene: .; V gene: TRBV30
CDR3 protein: CASSLGRGTGELFF; CDR3 DNA: TGTGCCAGCAGCCTCGGGAGAGGGACCGGGGAGCTGTTTTTT; J gene: TRBJ2-2; clone size: .; D gene: .; V gene: TRBV11-3
CDR3 protein: CASQTGATTYEQYF; CDR3 DNA: TGTGCCAGCCAGACAGGGGCGACTACCTACGAGCAGTACTTC; J gene: TRBJ2-7; clone size: once; D gene: TRBD1; V gene: TRBV28
CDR3 protein: CASRGGMAEQFF; CDR3 DNA: TGTGCCAGCAGGGGTGGGATGGCTGAGCAGTTCTTC; J gene: TRBJ2-1; clone size: .; D gene: .; V gene: TRBV6-5
CDR3 protein: CASSLLGSPLHF; CDR3 DNA: TGTGCCAGCAGTTTATTGGGGTCACCCCTCCACTTT; J gene: TRBJ1-6; clone size: .; D gene: .; V gene: TRBV27
CDR3 protein: CASSLTRSGSSGANVLTF; CDR3 DNA: TGTGCCAGCAGCTTAACTCGTAGCGGGAGCTCTGGGGCCAACGTCCTGACTTTC; J gene: TRBJ2-6; clone size: .; D gene: TRBD2; V gene: TRBV7-3
CDR3 protein: CAWSGDSYNEQFF; CDR3 DNA: TGTGCCTGGAGTGGGGACAGCTACAATGAGCAGTTCTTC; J gene: TRBJ2-1; clone size: many; D gene: TRBD1; V gene: TRBV30
CDR3 protein: CASSIAGLAEETQYF; CDR3 DNA: TGTGCCAGTAGTATAGCGGGACTAGCGGAAGAGACCCAGTACTTC; J gene: TRBJ2-5; clone size: few; D gene: TRBD2; V gene: TRBV19
CDR3 protein: CASSPRTSGSGSSYEQYF; CDR3 DNA: TGTGCCAGCAGCCCTCGGACTAGCGGGAGTGGGAGCTCCTACGAGCAGTACTTC; J gene: TRBJ2-7; clone size: .; D gene: TRBD2; V gene: TRBV7-8
CDR3 protein: CASSRLAGPHEQFF; CDR3 DNA: TGTGCCAGCAGTCGCCTAGCGGGACCGCATGAGCAGTTCTTC; J gene: TRBJ2-1; clone size: .; D gene: TRBD2; V gene: TRBV2
CDR3 protein: CASSLGLADNEQFF; CDR3 DNA: TGTGCCAGCAGCTTAGGTCTAGCGGACAATGAGCAGTTCTTC; J gene: TRBJ2-1; clone size: .; D gene: TRBD2; V gene: TRBV7-6
CDR3 protein: CASRTGPNQPQHF; CDR3 DNA: TGTGCCAGTAGAACAGGGCCGAATCAGCCCCAGCATTTT; J gene: TRBJ1-5; clone size: once; D gene: .; V gene: TRBV19
CDR3 protein: CASSITGTSADTQYF; CDR3 DNA: TGTGCCAGCAGCATAACCGGGACTAGCGCAGATACGCAGTATTTT; J gene: TRBJ2-3; clone size: few; D gene: TRBD2; V gene: TRBV7-9
CDR3 protein: CASSRTSQSTDTQYF; CDR3 DNA: TGCGCCAGCAGCCGGACTAGCCAAAGCACAGATACGCAGTATTTT; J gene: TRBJ2-3; clone size: .; D gene: TRBD2; V gene: TRBV5-1
CDR3 protein: CASSQAIAGDSYEQYF; CDR3 DNA: TGCGCCAGCAGCCAAGCGATAGCGGGAGATTCCTACGAGCAGTACTTC; J gene: TRBJ2-7; clone size: .; D gene: TRBD2; V gene: TRBV4-3
CDR3 protein: CASSFTGGTETQYF; CDR3 DNA: TGTGCCAGCAGCTTTACAGGGGGCACGGAGACCCAGTACTTC; J gene: TRBJ2-5; clone size: .; D gene: TRBD1; V gene: TRBV11-2
CDR3 protein: CASSEAIRVYEQYF; CDR3 DNA: TGTGCCAGCAGTGAAGCGATTAGGGTCTACGAGCAGTACTTC; J gene: TRBJ2-7; clone size: .; D gene: .; V gene: TRBV6-1
CDR3 protein: CASRPQGGETQYF; CDR3 DNA: TGTGCCAGCAGACCACAGGGGGGAGAGACCCAGTACTTC; J gene: TRBJ2-5; clone size: .; D gene: TRBD1; V gene: TRBV28
CDR3 protein: CATSRGTGANYGYTF; CDR3 DNA: TGTGCCACCAGCAGAGGGACAGGGGCTAACTATGGCTACACCTTC; J gene: TRBJ1-2; clone size: few; D gene: TRBD1; V gene: TRBV15